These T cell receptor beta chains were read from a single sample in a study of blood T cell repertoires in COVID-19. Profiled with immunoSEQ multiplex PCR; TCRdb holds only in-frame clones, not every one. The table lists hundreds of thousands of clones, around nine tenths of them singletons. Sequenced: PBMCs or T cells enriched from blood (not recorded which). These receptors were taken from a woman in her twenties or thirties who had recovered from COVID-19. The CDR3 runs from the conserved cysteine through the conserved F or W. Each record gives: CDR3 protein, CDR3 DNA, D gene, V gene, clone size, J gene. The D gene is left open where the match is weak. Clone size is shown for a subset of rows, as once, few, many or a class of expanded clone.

CASSSQGARAEAFF | TGTGCCAGCAGCTCACAGGGGGCGCGCGCTGAAGCTTTCTTT | TRBD1 | TRBV5-6 | - | TRBJ1-1
CASSMSSAGTGGNTIYF | TGTGCCAGCAGTATGAGCAGTGCAGGGACTGGAGGAAACACCATATATTTT | - | TRBV7-2 | - | TRBJ1-3
CASSVAGRDTQYF | TGTGCCAGCAGTGTAGCAGGGAGGGATACGCAGTATTTT | - | TRBV6-4 | - | TRBJ2-3
CASSLDGGAFQETQYF | TGTGCTAGCAGCTTAGACGGGGGGGCCTTTCAAGAGACCCAGTACTTC | TRBD2 | TRBV7-7 | once | TRBJ2-5
CASSSGQGSLETEAFF | TGTGCCAGCAGCTCCGGACAGGGCAGCTTGGAGACTGAAGCTTTCTTT | TRBD1 | TRBV7-2 | - | TRBJ1-1
CASSDRPSTEAFF | TGTGCCAGCAGTGATCGCCCCAGCACTGAAGCTTTCTTT | - | TRBV25-1 | - | TRBJ1-1
CASSQGVYGYTF | TGTGCCAGCAGTCAGGGGGTCTATGGCTACACCTTC | TRBD1 | TRBV28 | - | TRBJ1-2
CASSQGVMSGGPYNEQFF | TGCGCCAGCAGCCAAGGGGTGATGTCAGGGGGGCCCTACAATGAGCAGTTCTTC | - | TRBV4-1 | once | TRBJ2-1
CASTPSRDRYTF | TGTGCCAGCACCCCTAGCCGGGATCGCTACACCTTC | - | TRBV28 | - | TRBJ1-2
CASSLAGSGTGNTIYF | TGTGCCAGCAGCTTAGCGGGGTCCGGGACTGGAAACACCATATATTTT | - | TRBV7-6 | - | TRBJ1-3
CSVAWGDTEAFF | TGCAGCGTTGCTTGGGGGGACACTGAAGCTTTCTTT | - | TRBV29-1 | - | TRBJ1-1
CASSLLAGGDTQYF | TGTGCCAGCAGTTTACTAGCGGGAGGGGATACGCAGTATTTT | TRBD2 | TRBV28 | - | TRBJ2-3
CASSQVGGADTYEQYF | TGCGCCAGCAGCCAAGTGGGAGGAGCGGACACCTACGAGCAGTACTTC | - | TRBV4-3 | - | TRBJ2-7
CAWSVIVGGTEAFF | TGTGCCTGGAGTGTGATTGTAGGGGGCACTGAAGCTTTCTTT | - | TRBV30 | - | TRBJ1-1
CASSQDVRPNTEAFF | TGTGCCAGCAGCCAAGACGTCAGGCCGAACACTGAAGCTTTCTTT | - | TRBV4-2 | - | TRBJ1-1
CASSIVRYSDGYTF | TGTGCCAGCAGTATTGTAAGATATTCGGATGGCTACACCTTC | - | TRBV6-5 | - | TRBJ1-2
CASSLGQAVYEQYF | TGTGCCAGCAGCTTGGGGCAGGCTGTTTACGAGCAGTACTTC | - | TRBV7-9 | - | TRBJ2-7
CSVEYGSPHEQFF | TGCAGCGTTGAATACGGGAGCCCCCATGAGCAGTTCTTC | - | TRBV29-1 | - | TRBJ2-1
CASSSKGAASTDTQYF | TGTGCCAGCAGTTCAAAGGGGGCGGCTAGCACAGATACGCAGTATTTT | TRBD1 | TRBV5-4 | - | TRBJ2-3
CASSLSGGRKTQYF | TGTGCCAGCAGTCTTTCAGGGGGCAGGAAGACCCAGTACTTC | TRBD1 | TRBV3-1/TRBV3-2 | - | TRBJ2-5
CASSIEGRVDGANVLTF | TGTGCCAGTAGTATAGAGGGCAGGGTGGATGGGGCCAACGTCCTGACTTTC | - | TRBV19 | - | TRBJ2-6
CSAGGYEQYF | TGCAGTGCTGGGGGGTACGAGCAGTACTTC | - | TRBV20-1 | - | TRBJ2-7
CASSPSDTEAFF | TGTGCCAGCAGCCCATCAGACACTGAAGCTTTCTTT | - | TRBV9 | - | TRBJ1-1
CASSLQTDWNGGYTF | TGTGCCAGCAGTTTACAGACAGACTGGAATGGTGGCTACACCTTC | - | TRBV6-2/TRBV6-3 | - | TRBJ1-2
CASSVRLWYEQYF | TGTGCCAGCAGCGTAAGACTGTGGTACGAGCAGTACTTC | - | TRBV7-2 | once | TRBJ2-7
CASSLVRGVSEKLFF | TGTGCCAGCAGCTTAGTCAGGGGAGTAAGTGAAAAACTGTTTTTT | - | TRBV7-9 | - | TRBJ1-4
CASSPLPGQGLNTEAFF | TGTGCCAGCTCACCACTTCCGGGACAGGGTTTGAACACTGAAGCTTTCTTT | TRBD1 | TRBV18 | - | TRBJ1-1
CASSWDSSTDTQYF | TGTGCCAGCAGTTGGGACAGTAGCACAGATACGCAGTATTTT | TRBD1 | TRBV2 | - | TRBJ2-3
CASSPLDRGYQPQHF | TGTGCCAGCAGTCCGTTGGACAGGGGGTATCAGCCCCAGCATTTT | TRBD1 | TRBV27 | - | TRBJ1-5
CASSPDGSPRDTGELFF | TGTGCCAGCTCACCAGACGGCTCTCCGAGGGACACCGGGGAGCTGTTTTTT | - | TRBV18 | - | TRBJ2-2
CASRLDRGSGYGYTF | TGTGCCAGCAGACTAGACAGGGGGAGCGGCTATGGCTACACCTTC | TRBD1 | TRBV28 | once | TRBJ1-2
CAWSRQNNQPQHF | TGTGCCTGGAGTCGACAGAACAATCAGCCCCAGCATTTT | - | TRBV30 | once | TRBJ1-5
CASSLMDRTYEQYF | TGTGCCAGCAGTTTAATGGACAGAACCTACGAGCAGTACTTC | - | TRBV28 | - | TRBJ2-7
CSATGSRGYTF | TGCAGTGCTACAGGGTCAAGGGGCTACACCTTC | - | TRBV20-1 | once | TRBJ1-2